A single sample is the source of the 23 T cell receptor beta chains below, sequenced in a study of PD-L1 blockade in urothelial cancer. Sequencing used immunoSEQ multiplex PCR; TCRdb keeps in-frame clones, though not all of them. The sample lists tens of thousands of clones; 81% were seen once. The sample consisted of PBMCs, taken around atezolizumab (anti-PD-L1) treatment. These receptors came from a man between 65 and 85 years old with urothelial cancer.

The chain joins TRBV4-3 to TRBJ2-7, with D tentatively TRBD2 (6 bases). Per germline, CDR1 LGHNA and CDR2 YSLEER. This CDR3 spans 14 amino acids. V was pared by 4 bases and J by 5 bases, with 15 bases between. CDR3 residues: CASSRNRREDEQYF. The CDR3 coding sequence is TGCGCCAGCAGCCGAAACAGGAGGGAAGACGAGCAGTACTTC.

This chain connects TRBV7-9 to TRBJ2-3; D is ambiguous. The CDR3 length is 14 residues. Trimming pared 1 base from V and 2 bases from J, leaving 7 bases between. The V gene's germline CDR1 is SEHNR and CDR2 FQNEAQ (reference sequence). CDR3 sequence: CASSLGSYTDTQYF. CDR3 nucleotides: TGTGCCAGCAGCTTAGGTTCTTACACAGATACGCAGTATTTT.

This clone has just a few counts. The CDR3 protein is CASSLGLSGNNEQFF. CDR3 coding DNA: TGTGCCAGTAGTTTAGGCCTGAGCGGAAACAATGAGCAGTTCTTC. The J gene is TRBJ2-1, the V gene TRBV19; tentatively, D is TRBD2 (5 bases). Germline loops: CDR1 LNHDA, CDR2 SQIVND (reference sequence). The V and J ends lost 5 bases and 5 bases respectively, with 16 bases between them. This CDR3 region has 15 residues.

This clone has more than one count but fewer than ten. The CDR3 region has the DNA TGTGCCGGCGGGACTAGCGGGAATACGTACAATGAGCAGTTCTTC. Protein sequence: CAGGTSGNTYNEQFF. This sequence joins TRBV7-9 and TRBJ2-1, with 13 bases lining up with TRBD2. The CDR3 totals 15 residues. Germline CDR1 reads SEHNR; CDR2 reads FQNEAQ (reference sequence). V was clipped by 11 bases and J by 4 bases; unmatched bases: 8.

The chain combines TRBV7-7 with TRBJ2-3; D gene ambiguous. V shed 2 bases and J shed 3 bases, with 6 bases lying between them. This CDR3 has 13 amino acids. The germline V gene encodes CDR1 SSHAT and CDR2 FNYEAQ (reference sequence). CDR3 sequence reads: CASSLYSTDTQYF. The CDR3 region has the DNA TGTGCCAGCAGCTTATACTCGACAGATACGCAGTATTTT.

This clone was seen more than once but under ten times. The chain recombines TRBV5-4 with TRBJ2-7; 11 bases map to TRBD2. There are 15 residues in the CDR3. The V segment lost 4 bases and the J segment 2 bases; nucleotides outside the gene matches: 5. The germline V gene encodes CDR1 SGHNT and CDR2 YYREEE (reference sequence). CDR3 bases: TGTGCCAGCAGCCCCGGGACTAGCGGCACCTACGAGCAGTACTTC. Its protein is CASSPGTSGTYEQYF.

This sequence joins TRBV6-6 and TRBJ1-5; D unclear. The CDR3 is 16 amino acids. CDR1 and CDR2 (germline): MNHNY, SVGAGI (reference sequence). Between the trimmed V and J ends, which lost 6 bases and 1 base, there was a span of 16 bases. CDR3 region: CASSLPGEGSNQPQHF. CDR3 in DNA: TGTGCCAGCAGCCTCCCCGGCGAGGGAAGCAATCAGCCCCAGCATTTT.

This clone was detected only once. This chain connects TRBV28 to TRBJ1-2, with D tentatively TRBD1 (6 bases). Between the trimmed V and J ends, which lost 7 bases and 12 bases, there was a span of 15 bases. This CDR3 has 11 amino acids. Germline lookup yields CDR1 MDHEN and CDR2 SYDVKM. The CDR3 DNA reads TGTGCCAGCAATCACAACAGGGTACACACCTTC. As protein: CASNHNRVHTF.

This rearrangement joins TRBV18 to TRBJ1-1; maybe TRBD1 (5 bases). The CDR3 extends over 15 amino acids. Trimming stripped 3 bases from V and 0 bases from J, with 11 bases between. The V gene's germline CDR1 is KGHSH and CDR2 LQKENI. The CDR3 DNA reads TGTGCCAGCTCACCCCAACAGGATATGAACACTGAAGCTTTCTTT. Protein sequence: CASSPQQDMNTEAFF.

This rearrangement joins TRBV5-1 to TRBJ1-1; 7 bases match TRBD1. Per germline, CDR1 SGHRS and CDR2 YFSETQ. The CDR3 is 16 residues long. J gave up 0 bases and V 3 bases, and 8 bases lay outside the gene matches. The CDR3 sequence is CASSYSGTVMNTEAFF. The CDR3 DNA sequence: TGCGCCAGCAGCTACTCCGGGACAGTTATGAACACTGAAGCTTTCTTT.

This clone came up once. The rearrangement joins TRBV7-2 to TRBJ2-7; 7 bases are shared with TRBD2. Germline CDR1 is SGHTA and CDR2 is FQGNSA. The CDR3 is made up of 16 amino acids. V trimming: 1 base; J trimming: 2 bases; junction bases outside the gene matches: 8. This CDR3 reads CASSLVVAGGTYEQYF. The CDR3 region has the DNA TGTGCCAGCAGCTTAGTGGTAGCGGGCGGGACCTACGAGCAGTACTTC.

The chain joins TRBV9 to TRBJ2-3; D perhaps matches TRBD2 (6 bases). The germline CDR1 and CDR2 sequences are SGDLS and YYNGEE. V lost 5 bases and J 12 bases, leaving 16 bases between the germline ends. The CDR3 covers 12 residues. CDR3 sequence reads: CASSATGTSQYF. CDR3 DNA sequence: TGTGCCAGCAGTGCTACCGGGACTTCTCAGTATTTT.

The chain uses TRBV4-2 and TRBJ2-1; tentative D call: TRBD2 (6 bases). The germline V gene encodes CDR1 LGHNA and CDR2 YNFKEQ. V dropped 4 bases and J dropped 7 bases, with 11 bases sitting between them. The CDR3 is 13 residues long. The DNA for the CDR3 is TGTGCCAGCAGCCCCTGGGACTTGAATGAGCAGTTCTTC. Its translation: CASSPWDLNEQFF.

CDR3 coding DNA: TGTGCCAGCAGCTTAACCTCCGTGGCTAGCGGCTCCTACGAGCAGTACTTC. Protein product: CASSLTSVASGSYEQYF. The V call is TRBV7-8, the J call TRBJ2-7; TRBD2 matches at 7 bases. Germline CDR1 and CDR2: SGHVS and FQNEAQ. V shed 2 bases, J shed 0 bases, and the junction held 10 bases outside the gene matches. The CDR3 is made up of 17 amino acids.

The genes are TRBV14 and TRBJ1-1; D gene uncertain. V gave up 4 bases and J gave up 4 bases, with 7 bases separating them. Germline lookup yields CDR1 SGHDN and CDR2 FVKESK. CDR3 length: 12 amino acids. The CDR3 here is CASSRQSTEAFF. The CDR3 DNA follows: TGTGCCAGCAGCCGGCAATCCACTGAAGCTTTCTTT.

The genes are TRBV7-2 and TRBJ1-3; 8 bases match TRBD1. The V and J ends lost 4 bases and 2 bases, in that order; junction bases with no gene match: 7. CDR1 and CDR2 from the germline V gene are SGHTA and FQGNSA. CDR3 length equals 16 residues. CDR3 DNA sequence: TGTGCCAGCAGCTCCGGACAGGGAATCCCTGGAAACACCATATATTTT. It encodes CASSSGQGIPGNTIYF.

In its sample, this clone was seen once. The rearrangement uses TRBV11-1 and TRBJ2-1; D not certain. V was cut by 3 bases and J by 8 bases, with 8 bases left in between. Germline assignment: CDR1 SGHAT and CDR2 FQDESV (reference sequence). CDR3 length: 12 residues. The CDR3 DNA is TGTGCCAGCAGCTTGACTCTCGATGAGCAGTTCTTC. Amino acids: CASSLTLDEQFF.

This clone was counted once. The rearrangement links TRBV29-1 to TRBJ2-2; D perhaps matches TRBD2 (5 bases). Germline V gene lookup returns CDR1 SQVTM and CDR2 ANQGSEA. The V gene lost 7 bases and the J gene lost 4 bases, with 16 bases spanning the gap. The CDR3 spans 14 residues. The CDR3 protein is CSGLSRGSTGELFF. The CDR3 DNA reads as TGCAGCGGTTTGAGCCGGGGTAGCACCGGGGAGCTGTTTTTT.

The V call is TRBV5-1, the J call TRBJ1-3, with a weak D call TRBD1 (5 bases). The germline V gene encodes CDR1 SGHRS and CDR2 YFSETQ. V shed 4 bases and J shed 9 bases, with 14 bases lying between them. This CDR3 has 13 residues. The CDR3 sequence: CASSEIPGSTIYF. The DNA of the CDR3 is TGCGCCAGCAGCGAGATCCCAGGGTCCACCATATATTTT.

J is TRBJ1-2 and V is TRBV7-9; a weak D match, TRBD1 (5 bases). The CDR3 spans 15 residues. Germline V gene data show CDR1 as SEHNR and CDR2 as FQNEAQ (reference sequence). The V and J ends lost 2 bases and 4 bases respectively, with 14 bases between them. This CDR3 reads CASSLSESGPYGYTF. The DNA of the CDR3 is TGTGCCAGCAGCTTAAGTGAGTCAGGGCCCTATGGCTACACCTTC.

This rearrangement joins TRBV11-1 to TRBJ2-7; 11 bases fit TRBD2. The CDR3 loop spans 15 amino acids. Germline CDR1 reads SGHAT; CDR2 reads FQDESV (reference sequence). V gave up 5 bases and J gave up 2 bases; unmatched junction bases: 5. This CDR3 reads CASSQGLADTYEQYF. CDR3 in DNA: TGTGCCAGCAGCCAGGGACTAGCGGATACCTACGAGCAGTACTTC.

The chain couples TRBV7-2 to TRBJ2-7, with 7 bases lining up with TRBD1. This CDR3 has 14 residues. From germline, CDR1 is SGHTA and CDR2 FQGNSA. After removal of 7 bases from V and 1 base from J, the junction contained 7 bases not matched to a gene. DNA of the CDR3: TGTGCCAGCATACCCTACAGGGGTTCCTACGAGCAGTACTTC. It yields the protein CASIPYRGSYEQYF. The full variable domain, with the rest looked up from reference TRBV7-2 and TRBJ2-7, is GAGVSQSPSNKVTEKGKDVELRCDPISGHTALYWYRQSLGQGLEFLIYFQGNSAPDKSGLPSDRFSAERTGGSVSTLTIQRTQQEDSAVYLCASIPYRGSYEQYFGPGTRLTVT.

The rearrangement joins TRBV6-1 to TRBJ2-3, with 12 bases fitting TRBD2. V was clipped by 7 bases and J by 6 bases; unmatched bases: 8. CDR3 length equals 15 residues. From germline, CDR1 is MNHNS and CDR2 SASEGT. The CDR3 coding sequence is TGTGCCAGCACCAGACTAGCGGGAGTTGGTGATACGCAGTATTTT. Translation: CASTRLAGVGDTQYF.